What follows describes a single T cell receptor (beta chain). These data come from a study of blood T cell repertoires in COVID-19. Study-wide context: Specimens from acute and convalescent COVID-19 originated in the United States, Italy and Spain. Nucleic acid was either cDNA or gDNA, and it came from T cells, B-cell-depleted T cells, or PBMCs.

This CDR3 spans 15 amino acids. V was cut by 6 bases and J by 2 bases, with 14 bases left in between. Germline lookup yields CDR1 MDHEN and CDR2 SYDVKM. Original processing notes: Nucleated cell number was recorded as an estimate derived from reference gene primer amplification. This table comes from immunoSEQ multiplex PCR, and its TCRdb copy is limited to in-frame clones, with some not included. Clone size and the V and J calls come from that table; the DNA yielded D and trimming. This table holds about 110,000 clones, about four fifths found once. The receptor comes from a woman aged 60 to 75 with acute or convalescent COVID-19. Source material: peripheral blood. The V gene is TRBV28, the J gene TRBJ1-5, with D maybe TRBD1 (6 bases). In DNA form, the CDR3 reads TGTGCCAGCAGCCTACAGGGATTAGGCAATCAGCCCCAGCATTTT. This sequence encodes CASSLQGLGNQPQHF.